These 8 T cell receptor beta chains were sequenced from one sample in a study of T cell responses to AZD1222 COVID-19 vaccine (dated by TCRdb to about 2021). The library came from the immunoSEQ multiplex PCR assay. In its TCRdb copy, this immuneACCESS table keeps in-frame sequences only and misses some clones. Where compared with another copy, unresolved V genes explain less than half of these, and the others have no known cause. The sample table shows 120,000 to 150,000 clones, and approximately 89% are seen once. In total, the top ten clones hold under 2% of the sample. According to the study, the label for this sample's time point signals: about 28 days (+/-7) after the second vaccine dose. The sample here was peripheral blood, taken 28 days after the second AZD1222 dose. The receptors were gathered from an adult who received the AZD1222 COVID-19 vaccine.

In its sample, this clone was seen once. J is TRBJ2-1 and V is TRBV6-6; 8 bases map to TRBD2. With 5 bases clipped from V and 0 bases from J, the junction kept 3 bases outside the gene matches. Germline values: CDR1 MNHNY, CDR2 SVGAGI (reference sequence). The CDR3 is 15 residues long. CDR3 sequence: CASSLLAASYNEQFF. DNA for the CDR3: TGTGCCAGCAGTCTACTAGCGGCCTCCTACAATGAGCAGTTCTTC.

For this clone: At one end, the junction sequence differs from germline, possibly due to a read error. The chain carries TRBV7-7 and TRBJ2-1; D may be TRBD1 (5 bases). CDR3 size: 14 residues. In germline, CDR1 is SSHAT, CDR2 FNYEAQ (reference sequence). The CDR3 coding sequence is TGTGCTAGCAGCTTACAGGTCGGAGACAATGAGCAGTTCTTC. This gives the protein CASSLQVGDNEQFF.

This sequence joins TRBV4-2 and TRBJ1-5; a weak D match, TRBD1 (5 bases). This CDR3 contains 15 residues. Germline loops: CDR1 LGHNA, CDR2 YNFKEQ. V was shortened by 0 bases and J by 5 bases, with 11 bases between the two germline ends. CDR3 nucleotide sequence: TGTGCCAGCAGCCAAGACGGGACTGATTATCAGCCCCAGCATTTT. Translating gives CASSQDGTDYQPQHF.

The J gene is TRBJ2-3, the V gene TRBV11-2; 15 nucleotides line up with TRBD2. The CDR3 is 17 residues long. V shed 5 bases, J shed 7 bases, and the junction held 10 bases outside the gene matches. The V gene's germline CDR1 is SGHAT and CDR2 FQNNGV. The chain's CDR3 is CASSPGLAGGHTNTQYF. The CDR3 DNA reads as TGTGCCAGCAGCCCGGGACTAGCGGGAGGTCATACAAATACGCAGTATTTT.

The CDR3 loop is CASSSLGYEQYF. Here the CDR3 DNA reads TGTGCCAGCAGCTCCCTAGGGTACGAGCAGTACTTC. The chain has TRBV5-4 and TRBJ2-7; no clear D. The CDR3 totals 12 residues. Per germline, CDR1 SGHNT and CDR2 YYREEE (reference sequence). V lost 3 bases and J lost 4, with 8 bases in between.

The rearrangement links TRBV4-3 to TRBJ1-1, with D perhaps matching TRBD1 (5 bases). The CDR3 contains 17 residues. Germline-derived CDR1 and CDR2 are LGHNA and YSLEER. Trimming pared 0 bases from V and 0 bases from J, leaving 14 bases between. Written as DNA, the CDR3 is TGCGCCAGCAGCCAAGATCGGGTGGGACTCCTGAACACTGAAGCTTTCTTT. Translation gives CASSQDRVGLLNTEAFF.

As concerns this clone: The junction shows a germline mismatch at one end, possibly a read error. The V call is TRBV12-3 or TRBV12-4, the J call TRBJ2-7; 9 positions agree with TRBD2. The CDR3 spans 13 residues. CDR3 protein: CASSSPGVAGALF. CDR3 bases: TGTGCCAGCAGTTCACCTGGGGTAGCGGGAGCATTATTC.

The gene calls are TRBV6-5 and TRBJ2-7; D is perhaps TRBD1 or TRBD2 (5 bases each). Germline lookup yields CDR1 MNHEY and CDR2 SVGAGI. Trimming took 5 bases from V and 2 from J, leaving 16 bases between them. The CDR3 runs 15 residues. CDR3: CASSNSGTPTYEQYF. The CDR3 nucleotides read TGTGCCAGCAGTAATTCCGGGACCCCGACCTACGAGCAGTACTTC.